This T cell receptor beta chain was profiled in a study of T cell responses to AZD1222 COVID-19 vaccine (dated by TCRdb to the early 2020s). Concerning the study at large: A total of 233 trial participants underwent TCR sequencing, of whom roughly 210 had received two doses of AZD1222 and some 26 had received two doses of the MenACWY control vaccine. Enrollment into the trials was organized by age into subgroups of 18-55, 56-69 and 70-plus years, and those subgroups contained roughly 160, 29 and 62 TCR-sequenced participants, respectively. What the authors observed across the whole study: Most participants were white British and females outnumbered males, and the authors suggested that clonal diversity may have been underestimated. Spike-specific TCR breadth and depth rose significantly after two AZD1222 doses compared with day 0 and with MenACWY recipients. The 56-69-year group was small, and its depth increase did not reach significance, likely because of low power. Conclusions about previously exposed vaccinees were limited because only six or seven AZD1222 recipients were SARS-CoV-2 seropositive at baseline. Epitopes outside the regions mutated in the B.1.351 and B.1.1.7 variants were reportedly recognized by nearly half of the unique spike-specific TCRs. Because no samples from the day 14 peak response were available, repertoires could be characterized only after the peak T cell response. Vaccine-associated CD4 TCRs spanned the whole spike protein, with dominant responses in regions 160-218 and 743-854.

A note on this clone: Its recognized antigen is unknown. Qualities for individual bases were not recorded, and no much larger clone is one base off.

The germline V gene yields SNHLY for CDR1 and FYNNEI for CDR2. Including the terminal cysteine and phenylalanine, the CDR3 comprises 13 residues. Only CDR3 DNA is held: 39 bases, read in frame from base 1. V is shortened by 9 bases, J by 0 bases, and the region joining them spans 11 bases. The time point label, as the study defines it: about 28 days (+/-7) after the second vaccine dose. AZD1222 recipients given second doses at about 4 weeks or at about 12 weeks were pooled, since spike-specific TCR depth and breadth were not found to differ between the two schedules. Vaccinee samples came from UK trials COV001 and COV002, including a single-blind randomized controlled phase 2/3 trial of AZD1222 (ChAdOx1 nCoV-19) in healthy adults. For TCRbeta chain sequencing, PBMC samples from trial participants were taken at day 0 and at day 28 after the second dose. The CDR3 regions of human TCRbeta chains were subjected to immunosequencing. The published analysis was carried out like this. TCRs in the repertoires were compared against a reference library of SARS-CoV-2-specific TCRs that had been generated with the MIRA antigen-specificity platform. Breadth meant the fraction of unique TCRs that were SARS-CoV-2-associated, whereas depth meant the fraction of total T cells that were SARS-CoV-2-associated. Using the MIRA data, each spike-specific TCR was mapped to the spike region that the TCR reacts to and placed in a CD4 or CD8 class. Log10-transformed breadth and depth values were compared by one-way ANOVA with Sidak's multiple comparisons tests. Drawn from immuneACCESS, this table holds only the in-frame rearrangements with V and J called that TCRdb kept. Clones are partly lost; checked studies trace under half to an unresolved V gene and leave the rest unexplained. V, J and clone size reflect that table, while D and trimming were determined from the DNA. Present in this sample are more than 50,000 clones, about 91% of which were seen just once. The ten largest clones capture 2% to 3% of the sample.

The sample was peripheral blood, taken 28 days after the second AZD1222 dose. The sequence derives from an adult who received the AZD1222 COVID-19 vaccine. The receptor chain draws on TRBV2 and TRBJ1-2; no confident D gene assignment can be made. The CDR3 amino acid sequence is: CASRQLANYGYTF. In nucleotide form, the sequence is TGTGCCAGTAGGCAGCTTGCTAACTATGGCTACACCTTC.